This TCR beta chain was captured by sequencing in a study of STAT5B mutations in CD4+ large granular lymphocyte leukemia. TCRdb's copy holds only in-frame clones and misses some; the assay was immunoSEQ multiplex PCR. The sample holds 25,000 to 35,000 clones, around two thirds seen once. General study results and limits: TRBV06-family usage was enriched in top patient clones (8/27) versus controls (2/35).

This clone was counted a few times. Its target is not known. Germline values: CDR1 SGHDT, CDR2 YYEEEE. Trimming cost V 4 bases and J 8 bases, with 9 bases left between them. CDR3 length: 12 amino acids. The rearrangement uses TRBV5-6 and TRBJ1-4; D unclear. The sequence derives from a human donor in good health. Sequenced sample: CD4+ T cells from blood buffy coats. This CDR3 reads CASSRDAEKLFF. The CDR3 DNA sequence: TGTGCCAGCAGCCGTGACGCGGAAAAACTGTTTTTT.